Shown below are 10 T cell receptor beta chains from a single sample sequenced in a study of metastatic and nonmetastatic thyroid tumors. TCRdb reanalyzed the PCR reads with MiXCR. The repertoire has approximately 28,000 clones, about 20% of them found once; the top ten carry roughly 22%. Patients underwent thyroid surgery, and none had received any treatment before it. Sequencing was carried out using blood. The origin of the receptors is a female donor with papillary thyroid cancer or a benign thyroid nodule (not recorded which). Some clones in this sample may be carry-over from other donors' samples.

This clone was counted at least ten times. This may come from a read error, since a much larger clone is one base off. The same CDR3 can be traced to other DNA sequences in this sample. The chain uses TRBV12-3 or TRBV12-4 and TRBJ1-6; D ambiguous. This CDR3 is built from 14 residues. V lost 5 bases, J lost 5 bases, and 10 bases lay in between. The CDR3 loop reads CASSLQVDNSPLHF. For the CDR3, the DNA is TGTGCCAGCAGTCTGCAGGTTGATAATTCACCCCTCCACTTT.

This clone was recorded many times. A read error may account for a junction end that differs from germline. The genes are TRBV18 and TRBJ2-7, with 9 bases identical to TRBD1. Germline CDR1 and CDR2: KGHSH and LQKENI. The CDR3 extends over 15 amino acids. The DNA of the CDR3 is TGTGCCAGCTCGCCACCGAGGGGACAGGGCTACGAGCAGTACTTC. This sequence encodes CASSPPRGQGYEQYF.

V gene TRBV6-1 combines with J gene TRBJ1-3; D gene uncertain. Germline V gives CDR1 MNHNS, CDR2 SASEGT. This CDR3 comprises 13 residues. The germline V and J ends were trimmed by 4 bases and 7 bases, with 11 bases remaining between them. CDR3 region: CASSGRSGNTIYF. The CDR3 DNA reads as TGTGCCAGCAGTGGAAGATCGGGGAACACCATATATTTT.

Many counts were recorded for this clone. The sample holds other DNA sequences that translate to the same CDR3. The chain employs TRBV29-1 and TRBJ1-1; D possibly corresponds to TRBD1 (6 bases). This CDR3 contains 11 residues. Germline CDR1 is SQVTM and CDR2 is ANQGSEA. V lost 7 bases and J 5 bases, leaving 11 bases between the germline ends. CDR3 loop: CSGGGVTEAFF. The DNA for the CDR3 is TGCAGCGGAGGGGGGGTTACTGAAGCTTTCTTT.

This clone was seen many times. The V call is TRBV7-3, the J call TRBJ2-5, with 8 positions matching TRBD2. With V trimmed by 5 bases and J by 0 bases, 8 bases remained unmatched. From germline, CDR1 is SGHTA and CDR2 FQGTGA. The CDR3 consists of 16 residues. CDR3 amino acids: CASSPGIAGNQETQYF. For the CDR3, the DNA is TGTGCCAGCAGCCCCGGAATAGCGGGGAACCAAGAGACCCAGTACTTC.

The gene calls are TRBV12-5 and TRBJ2-7; 7 bases line up with TRBD2. The CDR3 has 14 residues. The trim removed 1 base at V and 4 bases at J, leaving 4 bases unmatched. Per the germline V gene, CDR1 is LGHNT and CDR2 is FRNRAP. CDR3 in DNA: TGTGCTAGTGGTTTGGGGACTAGTAGGTACGAGCAGTACTTC. Protein: CASGLGTSRYEQYF.

This clone was picked up many times. This sequence joins TRBV9 and TRBJ1-1; D unresolved. CDR3 length: 14 amino acids. Between the trimmed V and J ends, which lost 0 bases and 3 bases, there was a span of 9 bases. Germline CDR1 and CDR2: SGDLS and YYNGEE. This CDR3 is CASSVEGWDTEAFF. The CDR3 nucleotides are TGTGCCAGCAGCGTAGAAGGGTGGGACACTGAAGCTTTCTTT.

The rearrangement joins TRBV28 to TRBJ2-1; possible D gene TRBD2, 6 bases. The V end was cut by 7 bases, the J end by 10 bases, with 29 bases between. CDR3 length: 17 residues. Germline assignment: CDR1 MDHEN and CDR2 SYDVKM. Here the CDR3 reads CASISLDPGLPAEEQFF. DNA for the CDR3: TGTGCCAGCATTTCTCTGGATCCGGGACTGCCGGCGGAAGAGCAGTTCTTC.

This clone was observed many times. The CDR3 loop is CASSRQGSETQYF. The CDR3 coding sequence is TGTGCCAGCAGCAGACAGGGTAGCGAGACCCAGTACTTC. The chain has TRBV7-3 and TRBJ2-5; 7 nucleotides match TRBD1. V shed 5 bases and J 5 bases; nucleotides not matched to a gene: 5. Germline V gene sequence: CDR1 SGHTA, CDR2 FQGTGA. The CDR3 is 13 residues long.

This clone was detected many times. V is TRBV27 and J is TRBJ1-1, with TRBD1 as a possible D gene (5 bases). V shed 2 bases and J shed 1 base, with 11 bases lying between them. This CDR3 comprises 15 residues. Germline assignment: CDR1 MNHEY and CDR2 SMNVEV (reference sequence). This CDR3 is CASSLIGAGNTEAFF. DNA for the CDR3: TGTGCCAGCAGTTTAATAGGGGCCGGGAACACTGAAGCTTTCTTT.